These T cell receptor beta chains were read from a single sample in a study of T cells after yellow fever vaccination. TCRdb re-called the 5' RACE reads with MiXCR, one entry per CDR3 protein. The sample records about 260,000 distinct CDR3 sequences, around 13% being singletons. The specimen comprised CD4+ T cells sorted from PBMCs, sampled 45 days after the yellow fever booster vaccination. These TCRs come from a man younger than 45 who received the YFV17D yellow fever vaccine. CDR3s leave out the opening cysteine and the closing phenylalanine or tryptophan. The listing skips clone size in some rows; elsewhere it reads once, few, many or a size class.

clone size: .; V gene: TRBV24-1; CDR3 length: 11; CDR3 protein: ATSDILVEAQY
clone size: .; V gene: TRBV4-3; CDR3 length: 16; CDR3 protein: ASSQDSILGSYNSPLH
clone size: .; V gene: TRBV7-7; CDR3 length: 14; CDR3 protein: AIGHIPSSGANVLT
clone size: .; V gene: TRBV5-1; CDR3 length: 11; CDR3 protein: ASSRESGETQY
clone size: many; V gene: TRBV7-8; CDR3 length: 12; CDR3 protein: ASSLEQYTDTQY
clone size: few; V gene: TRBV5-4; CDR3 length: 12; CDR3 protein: ASSTAGNQETQY
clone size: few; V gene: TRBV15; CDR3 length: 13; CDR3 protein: ATSRASGVQETQY
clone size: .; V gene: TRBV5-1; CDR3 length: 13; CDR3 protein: ASSSGTAFTYEQY
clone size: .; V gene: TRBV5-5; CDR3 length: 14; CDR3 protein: ASSSLGGDGGNTIY
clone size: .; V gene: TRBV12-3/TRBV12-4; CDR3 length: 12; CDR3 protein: ASSLWREGSEQY
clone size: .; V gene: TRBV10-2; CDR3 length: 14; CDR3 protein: ASSERRLGARGTQY
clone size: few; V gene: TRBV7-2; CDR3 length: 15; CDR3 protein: ASSLWGGAASYNEQF
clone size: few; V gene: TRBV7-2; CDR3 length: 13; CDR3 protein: ASSGRDRVKDTQY
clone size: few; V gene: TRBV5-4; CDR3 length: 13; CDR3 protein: ASSPQGASNREQY
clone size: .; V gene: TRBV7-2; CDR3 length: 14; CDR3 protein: ASSPAGPSSYNEQF
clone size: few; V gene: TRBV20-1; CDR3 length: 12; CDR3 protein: SARDLQGNYGYT
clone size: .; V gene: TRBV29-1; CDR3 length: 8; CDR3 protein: SVGGEGYT
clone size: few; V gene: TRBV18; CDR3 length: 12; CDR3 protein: ASSPGQQEWTQY
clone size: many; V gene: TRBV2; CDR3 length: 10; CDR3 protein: ASTGDGYEQY
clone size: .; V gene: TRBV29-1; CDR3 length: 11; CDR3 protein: SASDRANSPLH
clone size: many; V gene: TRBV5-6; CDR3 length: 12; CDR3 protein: ASSSGDSQETQY
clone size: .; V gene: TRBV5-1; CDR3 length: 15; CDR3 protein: ASSLAVSTGIHYGYT
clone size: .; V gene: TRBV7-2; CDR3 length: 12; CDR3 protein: ASSPQGQGEGYT
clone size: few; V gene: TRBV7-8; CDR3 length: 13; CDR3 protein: ASSLVASPTGELF
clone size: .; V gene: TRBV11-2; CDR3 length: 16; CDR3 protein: ASSPAKGLVVHQETQY
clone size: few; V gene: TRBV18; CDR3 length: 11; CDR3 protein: ASSPGSTYEQY
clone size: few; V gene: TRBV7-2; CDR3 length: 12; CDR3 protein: ASSPSLVSDTQY
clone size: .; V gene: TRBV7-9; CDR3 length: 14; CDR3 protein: ASSLFSGGHYNEQF
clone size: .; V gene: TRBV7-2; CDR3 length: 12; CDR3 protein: ASSLTGASPEQY
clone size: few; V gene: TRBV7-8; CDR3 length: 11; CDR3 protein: ASAGRSTDTQY
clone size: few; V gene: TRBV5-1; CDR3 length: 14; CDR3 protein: ASSTVGQGSNTEAF
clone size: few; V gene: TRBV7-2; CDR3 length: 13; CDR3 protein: ASSLAGLSSQPQH
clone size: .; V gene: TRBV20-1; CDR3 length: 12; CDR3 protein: SASTGSSNQPQH
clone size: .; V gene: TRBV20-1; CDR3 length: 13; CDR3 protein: SARIGSTNTGELF
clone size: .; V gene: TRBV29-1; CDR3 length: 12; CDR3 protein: SVAPEQGAYGYT
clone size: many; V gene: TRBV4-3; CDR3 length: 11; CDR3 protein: ASSQALPYEQY
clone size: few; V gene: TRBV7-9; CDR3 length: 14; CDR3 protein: ASSPRATPNTGELF